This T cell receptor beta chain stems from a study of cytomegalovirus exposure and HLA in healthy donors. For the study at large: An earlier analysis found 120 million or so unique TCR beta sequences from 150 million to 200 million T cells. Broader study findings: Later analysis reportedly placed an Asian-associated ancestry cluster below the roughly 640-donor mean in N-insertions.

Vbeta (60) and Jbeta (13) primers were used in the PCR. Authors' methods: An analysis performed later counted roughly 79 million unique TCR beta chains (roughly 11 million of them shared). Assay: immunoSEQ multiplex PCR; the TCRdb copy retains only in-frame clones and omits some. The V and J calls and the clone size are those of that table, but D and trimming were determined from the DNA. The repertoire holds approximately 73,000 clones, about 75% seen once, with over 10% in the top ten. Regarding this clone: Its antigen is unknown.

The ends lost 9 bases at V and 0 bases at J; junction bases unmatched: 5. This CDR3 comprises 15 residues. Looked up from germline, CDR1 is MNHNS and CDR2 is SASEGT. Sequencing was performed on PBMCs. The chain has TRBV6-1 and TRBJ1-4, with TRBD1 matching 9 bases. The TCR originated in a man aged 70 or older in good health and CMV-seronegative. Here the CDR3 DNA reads TGTGCCAGTAGACAGGGGGTTGCAACTAATGAAAAACTGTTTTTT. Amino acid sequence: CASRQGVATNEKLFF.